Listed below are T cell receptor beta chains from one sample, sequenced in a study of blood T cell repertoires in COVID-19. Produced via immunoSEQ multiplex PCR; TCRdb's table is partial and in-frame only. The sample records roughly 49,000 clones, roughly 86% being singletons. The sequenced sample was peripheral blood. The receptors originated from an older man with active COVID-19. Each CDR3 is given without its conserved first and last residue. Fields, in order: V gene, CDR3 protein.

TRBV7-9 | ASMRDSASETQY
TRBV7-2 | ASSSGGLPDTQY
TRBV11-2 | ASSPAIRGGTSYEQY
TRBV5-1 | ASTVGTGNSPLH
TRBV18 | ASSPGTGGADTQY
TRBV28 | ATRGLSLVRPSGNTIY
TRBV7-3 | ASSSPSDRGREQY
TRBV7-2 | ASSPGTSGKYEQY
TRBV19 | ASSIKARTGGSGYT
TRBV5-1 | ASSARDRGRETQY
TRBV18 | ASSLTRLADSYEQY
TRBV5-1 | ASSLDSGSGADTQY
TRBV19 | ASRGGDATYNEQF
TRBV5-5 | ASSLVTSGNEQF
TRBV18 | ASSPSSGGYEQY
TRBV5-1 | ASSPATTSGKETQY